Given below is one T cell receptor (beta chain) in context. The sample belongs to a study of shared clonotypes between healthy human individuals. The data were produced by immunoSEQ multiplex PCR, yet TCRdb's version contains in-frame clones alone and is incomplete. The sample holds millions of clones, roughly 92% seen once. Specimen: naive CD4+ T cells sorted from blood. Subset specified: CD45RA+ positively selected. The sequence came from a man aged 18-30 years in good health.

CDR3 region: CASSERGRGNTEAFF. The DNA of the CDR3 is TGTGCCAGCAGTGAAAGGGGGCGGGGGAACACTGAAGCTTTCTTT. The chain couples TRBV2 to TRBJ1-1; 7 positions match TRBD1. V gave up 2 bases and J gave up 1 base; unmatched junction bases: 4. The CDR3 covers 15 residues. Germline loops: CDR1 SNHLY, CDR2 FYNNEI.